One sample yielded the 8 T cell receptor beta chains listed below, sequenced in a study of blood T cell repertoires in COVID-19. Clones were sequenced by immunoSEQ multiplex PCR, and TCRdb holds only the in-frame ones, with some missing. Among approximately 80,000 clones, approximately 76% were seen once, and the ten largest hold approximately 16%. Sample: peripheral blood. The receptor set was obtained from a man between 70 and 80 years old with active or convalescent COVID-19.

This clone was recorded only once. The V call is TRBV28, the J call TRBJ1-2, with 7 bases aligning to TRBD1. The germline V gene encodes CDR1 MDHEN and CDR2 SYDVKM. The CDR3 has 14 amino acids. V shed 7 bases and J 7 bases; nucleotides not matched to a gene: 12. CDR3 nucleotide sequence: TGTGCCAGCACCCCCGGGACAGACCGCTCTGGCTACACCTTC. Residues: CASTPGTDRSGYTF.

This chain connects TRBV7-3 to TRBJ2-2; 10 nucleotides line up with TRBD1. V dropped 5 bases and J dropped 8; count of bases not matched to a gene: 8. The germline V gene encodes CDR1 SGHTA and CDR2 FQGTGA. The CDR3 loop spans 15 amino acids. DNA for the CDR3: TGTGCCAGCAGCGCAGCCGGGACAGGGGCAGGGGAGCTGTTTTTT. It is translated as CASSAAGTGAGELFF.

This clone was seen once. J is TRBJ2-7 and V is TRBV30; 7 nucleotides align to TRBD2. The J segment lost 4 bases and the V segment lost 1 base, leaving 4 bases of the junction unmatched. CDR1 is GTSNPN, CDR2 SVGIG, per germline (reference sequence). This CDR3 contains 13 residues. CDR3 protein: CAWSGLAGYEQYF. CDR3 sequence (DNA): TGTGCCTGGAGTGGACTAGCTGGATACGAGCAGTACTTC.

This chain links TRBV29-1 with TRBJ1-2, with a tentative D call TRBD1 (5 bases). Trimming stripped 7 bases from V and 8 bases from J, with 23 bases between. The CDR3 totals 14 residues. Germline V gene lookup returns CDR1 SQVTM and CDR2 ANQGSEA. This CDR3 reads CSASGLWTSGGYTF. The CDR3 region has the DNA TGCAGCGCCTCGGGACTTTGGACATCCGGAGGCTACACCTTC.

This clone was found a few times. The V call is TRBV13, the J call TRBJ2-7; 8 positions match TRBD2. Trimming took 5 bases from V and 0 from J; bases not matched to a gene: 9. The CDR3 has 16 residues. CDR1 and CDR2 (germline): PRHDT, FYEKMQ (reference sequence). The CDR3 reads CASSLTLAGSSYEQYF. Written as DNA, the CDR3 is TGTGCCAGCAGCCTAACCTTAGCGGGAAGCTCCTACGAGCAGTACTTC.

This clone has a handful of counts. V gene TRBV11-2 combines with J gene TRBJ1-6; 10 bases match TRBD1. From germline, CDR1 is SGHAT and CDR2 FQNNGV. V trimming: 4 bases; J trimming: 0 bases; junction bases outside the gene matches: 6. The CDR3 loop spans 18 amino acids. CDR3 bases: TGTGCCAGCAGCTCCCGGACAGGGGGAAGCTCCTATAATTCACCCCTCCACTTT. Translating it yields CASSSRTGGSSYNSPLHF.

The V gene is TRBV20-1, the J gene TRBJ2-2; D remains ambiguous. Germline CDR1 and CDR2: DFQATT and SNEGSKA (reference sequence). The CDR3 consists of 11 residues. Deletions cut 3 bases from V and 7 bases from J, with 6 bases between. In nucleotides, the CDR3 is TGCAGTGCTAGGCGCCTCGGGGAGCTGTTTTTT. This encodes CSARRLGELFF.

The rearrangement links TRBV7-9 to TRBJ1-1; D remains ambiguous. The CDR3 has 11 amino acids. Per the germline V gene, CDR1 is SEHNR and CDR2 is FQNEAQ (reference sequence). Deletions cut 4 bases from V and 10 bases from J, with 10 bases between. CDR3 nucleotides: TGTGCCAGCAGCTCGACCGAGGGAGCTTTCTTT. This sequence encodes CASSSTEGAFF.